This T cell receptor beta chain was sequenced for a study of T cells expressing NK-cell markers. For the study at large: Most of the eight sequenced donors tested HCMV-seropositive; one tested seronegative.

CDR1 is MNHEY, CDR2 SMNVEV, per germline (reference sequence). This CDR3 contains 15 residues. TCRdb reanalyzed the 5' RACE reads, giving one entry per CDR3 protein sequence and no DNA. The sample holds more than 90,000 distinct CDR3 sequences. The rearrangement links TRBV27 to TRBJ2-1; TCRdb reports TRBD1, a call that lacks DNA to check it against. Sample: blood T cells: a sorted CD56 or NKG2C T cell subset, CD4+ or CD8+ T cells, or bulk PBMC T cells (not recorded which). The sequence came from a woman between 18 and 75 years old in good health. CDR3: CASSFMGTGGDEQFF.